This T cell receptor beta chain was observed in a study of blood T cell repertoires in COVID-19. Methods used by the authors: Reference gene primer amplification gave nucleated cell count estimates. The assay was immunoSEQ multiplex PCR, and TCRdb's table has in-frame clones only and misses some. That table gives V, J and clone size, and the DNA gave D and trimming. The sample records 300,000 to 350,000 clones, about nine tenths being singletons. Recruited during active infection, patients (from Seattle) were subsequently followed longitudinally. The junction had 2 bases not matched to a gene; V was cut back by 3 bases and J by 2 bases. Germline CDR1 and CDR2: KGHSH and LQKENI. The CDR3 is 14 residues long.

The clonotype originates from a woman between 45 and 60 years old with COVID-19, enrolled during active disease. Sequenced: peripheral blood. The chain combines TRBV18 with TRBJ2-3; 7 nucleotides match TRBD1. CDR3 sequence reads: CASSPGQYTDTQYF. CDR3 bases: TGTGCCAGCTCACCGGGACAGTACACAGATACGCAGTATTTT.